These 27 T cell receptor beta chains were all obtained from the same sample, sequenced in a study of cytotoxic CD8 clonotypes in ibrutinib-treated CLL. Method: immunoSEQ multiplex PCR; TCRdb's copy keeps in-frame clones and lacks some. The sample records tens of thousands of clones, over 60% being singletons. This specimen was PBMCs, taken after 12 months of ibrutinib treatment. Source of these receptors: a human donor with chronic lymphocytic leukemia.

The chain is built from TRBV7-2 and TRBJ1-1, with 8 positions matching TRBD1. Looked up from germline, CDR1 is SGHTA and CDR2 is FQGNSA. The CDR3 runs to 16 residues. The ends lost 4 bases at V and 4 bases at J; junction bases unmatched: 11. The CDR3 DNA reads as TGTGCCAGCAGCTCTCAGGGGGCGTGGGGTCCCACTGAAGCTTTCTTT. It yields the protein CASSSQGAWGPTEAFF.

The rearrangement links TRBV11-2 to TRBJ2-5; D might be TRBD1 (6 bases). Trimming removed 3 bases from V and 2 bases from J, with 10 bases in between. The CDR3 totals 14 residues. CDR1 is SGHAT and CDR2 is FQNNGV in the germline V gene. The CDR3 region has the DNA TGTGCCAGCAGCTTTAACACAGGGCAAGAGACCCAGTACTTC. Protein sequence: CASSFNTGQETQYF.

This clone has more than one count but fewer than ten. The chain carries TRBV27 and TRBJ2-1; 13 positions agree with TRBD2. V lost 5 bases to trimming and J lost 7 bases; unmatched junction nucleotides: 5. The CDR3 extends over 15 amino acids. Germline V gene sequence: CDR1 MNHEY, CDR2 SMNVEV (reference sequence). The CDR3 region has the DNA TGTGCCAGCAGTCCACTAGCGGGAGGGTGGAATGAGCAGTTCTTC. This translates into CASSPLAGGWNEQFF.

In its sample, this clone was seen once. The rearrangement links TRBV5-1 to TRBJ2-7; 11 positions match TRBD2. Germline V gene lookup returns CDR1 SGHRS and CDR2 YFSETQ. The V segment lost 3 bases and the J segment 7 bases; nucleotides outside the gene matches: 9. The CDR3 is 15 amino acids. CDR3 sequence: CASSSALAGAQEQYF. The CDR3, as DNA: TGCGCCAGCAGCTCGGCACTAGCGGGAGCCCAAGAGCAGTACTTC. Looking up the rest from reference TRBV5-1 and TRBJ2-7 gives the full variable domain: KAGVTQTPRYLIKTRGQQVTLSCSPISGHRSVSWYQQTPGQGLQFLFEYFSETQRNKGNFPGRFSGRQFSNSRSEMNVSTLELGDSALYLCASSSALAGAQEQYFGPGTRLTVT.

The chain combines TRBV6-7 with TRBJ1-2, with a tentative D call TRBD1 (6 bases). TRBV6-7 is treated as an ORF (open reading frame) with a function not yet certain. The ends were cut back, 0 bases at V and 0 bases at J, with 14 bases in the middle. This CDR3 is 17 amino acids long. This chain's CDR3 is CASSYSGQGNTNYGYTF. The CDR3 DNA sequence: TGTGCCAGCAGTTACTCGGGGCAGGGGAATACTAACTATGGCTACACCTTC.

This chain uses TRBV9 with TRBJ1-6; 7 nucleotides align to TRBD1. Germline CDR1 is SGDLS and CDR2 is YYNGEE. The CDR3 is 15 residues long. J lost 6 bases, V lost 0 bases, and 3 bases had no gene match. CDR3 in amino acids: CASSVDEGANSPLHF. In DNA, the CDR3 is TGTGCCAGCAGCGTAGATGAGGGGGCTAATTCACCCCTCCACTTT.

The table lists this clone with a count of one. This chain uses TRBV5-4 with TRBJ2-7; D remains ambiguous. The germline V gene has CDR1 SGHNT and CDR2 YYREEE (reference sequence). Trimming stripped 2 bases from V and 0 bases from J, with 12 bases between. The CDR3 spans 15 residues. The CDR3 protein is CASSLASTASYEQYF. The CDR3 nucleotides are TGTGCCAGCAGCTTAGCGAGTACGGCCTCCTACGAGCAGTACTTC.

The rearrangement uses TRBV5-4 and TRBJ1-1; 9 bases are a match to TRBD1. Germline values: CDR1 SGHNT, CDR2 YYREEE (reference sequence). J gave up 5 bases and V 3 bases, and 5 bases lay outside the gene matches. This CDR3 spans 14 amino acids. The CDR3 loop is CASSSPGQGTEAFF. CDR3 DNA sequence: TGTGCCAGCAGCTCACCGGGACAGGGAACTGAAGCTTTCTTT.

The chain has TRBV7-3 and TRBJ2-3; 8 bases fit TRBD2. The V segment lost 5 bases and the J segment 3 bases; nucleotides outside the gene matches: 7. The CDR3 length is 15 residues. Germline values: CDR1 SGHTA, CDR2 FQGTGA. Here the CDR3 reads CASSLNPSGTDTQYF. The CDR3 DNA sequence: TGTGCCAGCAGCCTCAACCCTAGCGGGACAGATACGCAGTATTTT.

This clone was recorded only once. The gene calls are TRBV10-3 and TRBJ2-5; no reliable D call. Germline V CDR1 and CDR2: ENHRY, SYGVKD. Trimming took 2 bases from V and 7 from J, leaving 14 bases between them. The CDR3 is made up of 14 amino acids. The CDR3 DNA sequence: TGTGCCATCAGTGAGCCCCAGGCTACACGGACCCAGTACTTC. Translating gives CAISEPQATRTQYF.

For the CDR3, the DNA is TGCGCCAGCAGCTCAGGACAGATTACAACTAATGAAAAACTGTTTTTT. This sequence encodes CASSSGQITTNEKLFF. The rearrangement uses TRBV5-1 and TRBJ1-4; D is possibly TRBD1 (6 bases). This CDR3 region has 16 residues. Trimming cost V 3 bases and J 0 bases, with 12 bases left between them. The germline V gene encodes CDR1 SGHRS and CDR2 YFSETQ.

The CDR3 sequence: CASSEEAGPKWGEQYF. CDR3 nucleotide sequence: TGTGCCAGCAGTGAAGAGGCGGGACCCAAGTGGGGCGAGCAGTACTTC. The gene calls are TRBV2 and TRBJ2-7; TRBD2 might be the D (6 bases). The ends were cut back, 1 base at V and 6 bases at J, with 19 bases in the middle. Germline values: CDR1 SNHLY, CDR2 FYNNEI. The CDR3 loop spans 16 amino acids.

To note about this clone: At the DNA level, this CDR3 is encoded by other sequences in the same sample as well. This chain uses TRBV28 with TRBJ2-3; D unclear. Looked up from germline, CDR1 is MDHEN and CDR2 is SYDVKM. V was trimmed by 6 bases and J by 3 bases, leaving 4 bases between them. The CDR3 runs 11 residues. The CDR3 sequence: CASSLTDTQYF. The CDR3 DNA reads TGTGCCAGCAGCCTGACAGATACGCAGTATTTT.

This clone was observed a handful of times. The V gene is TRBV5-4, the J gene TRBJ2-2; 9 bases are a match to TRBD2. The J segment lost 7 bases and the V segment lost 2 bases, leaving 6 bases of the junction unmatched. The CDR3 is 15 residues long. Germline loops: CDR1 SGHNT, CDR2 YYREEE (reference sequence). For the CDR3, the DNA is TGTGCCAGCAGCTTTGGCGGGAGGGCCGACGGGGAGCTGTTTTTT. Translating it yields CASSFGGRADGELFF.

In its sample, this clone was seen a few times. CDR3 loop: CASLPPAGVHGELFF. The CDR3, as DNA: TGTGCCAGCTTACCCCCAGCGGGAGTACACGGGGAGCTGTTTTTT. The chain joins TRBV18 to TRBJ2-2, with 8 positions matching TRBD2. Germline-derived CDR1 and CDR2 are KGHSH and LQKENI. The CDR3 covers 15 residues. Trimming removed 7 bases from V and 7 bases from J; junction bases left unmatched: 11.

The CDR3 DNA follows: TGCGCCAGCAGCTTAAGGAGCGGGGGCTACAATGAGCAGTTCTTC. Translated: CASSLRSGGYNEQFF. The chain links TRBV5-1 to TRBJ2-1; 8 bases fit TRBD2. V lost 2 bases to trimming and J lost 3 bases; unmatched junction nucleotides: 4. The germline V gene encodes CDR1 SGHRS and CDR2 YFSETQ. The CDR3 extends over 15 amino acids.

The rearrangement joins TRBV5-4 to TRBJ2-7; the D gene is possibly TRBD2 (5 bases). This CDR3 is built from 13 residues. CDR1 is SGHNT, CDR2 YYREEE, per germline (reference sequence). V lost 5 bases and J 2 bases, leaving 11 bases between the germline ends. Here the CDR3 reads CASSATGTYEQYF. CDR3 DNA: TGTGCCAGCAGTGCGACGGGAACCTACGAGCAGTACTTC. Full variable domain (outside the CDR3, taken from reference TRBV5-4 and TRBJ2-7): ETGVTQSPTHLIKTRGQQVTLRCSSQSGHNTVSWYQQALGQGPQFIFQYYREEENGRGNFPPRFSGLQFPNYSSELNVNALELDDSALYLCASSATGTYEQYFGPGTRLTVT.

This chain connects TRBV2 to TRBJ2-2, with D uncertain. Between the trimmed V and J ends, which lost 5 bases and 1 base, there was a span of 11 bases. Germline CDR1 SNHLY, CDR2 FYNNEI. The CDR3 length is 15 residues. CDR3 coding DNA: TGTGCCAGCAGTAGTCGGAGATTGAACACCGGGGAGCTGTTTTTT. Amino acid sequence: CASSSRRLNTGELFF.

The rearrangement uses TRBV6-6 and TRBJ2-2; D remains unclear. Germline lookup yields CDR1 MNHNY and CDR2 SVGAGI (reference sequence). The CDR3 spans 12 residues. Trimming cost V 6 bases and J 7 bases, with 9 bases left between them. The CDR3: CASRQTLGELFF. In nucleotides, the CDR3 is TGTGCCAGCAGGCAGACGCTCGGGGAGCTGTTTTTT.

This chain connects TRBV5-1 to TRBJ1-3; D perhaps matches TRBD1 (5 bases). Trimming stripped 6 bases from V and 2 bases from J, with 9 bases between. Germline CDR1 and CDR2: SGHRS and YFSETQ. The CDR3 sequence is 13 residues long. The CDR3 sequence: CASTQGPGNTIYF. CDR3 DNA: TGCGCCAGCACTCAGGGCCCTGGAAACACCATATATTTT.

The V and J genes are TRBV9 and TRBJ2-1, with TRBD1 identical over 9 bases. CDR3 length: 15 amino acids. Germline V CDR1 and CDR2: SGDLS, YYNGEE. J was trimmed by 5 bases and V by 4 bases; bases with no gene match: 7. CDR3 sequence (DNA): TGTGCCAGCAGCTCTACAGGGGGCCCTAACAATGAGCAGTTCTTC. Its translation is CASSSTGGPNNEQFF. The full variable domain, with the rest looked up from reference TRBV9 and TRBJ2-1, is DSGVTQTPKHLITATGQRVTLRCSPRSGDLSVYWYQQSLDQGLQFLIQYYNGEERAKGNILERFSAQQFPDLHSELNLSSLELGDSALYFCASSSTGGPNNEQFFGPGTRLTVL.

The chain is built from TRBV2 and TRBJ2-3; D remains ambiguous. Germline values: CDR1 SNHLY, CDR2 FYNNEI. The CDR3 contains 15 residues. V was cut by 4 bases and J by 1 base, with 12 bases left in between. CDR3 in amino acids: CASSVIGPGTDTQYF. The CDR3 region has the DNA TGTGCCAGCAGTGTTATAGGGCCAGGCACAGATACGCAGTATTTT.

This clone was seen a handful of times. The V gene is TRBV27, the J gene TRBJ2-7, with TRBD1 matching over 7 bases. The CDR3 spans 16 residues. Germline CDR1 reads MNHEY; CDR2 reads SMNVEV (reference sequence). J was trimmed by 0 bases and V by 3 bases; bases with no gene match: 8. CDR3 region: CASSFKGGQSSYEQYF. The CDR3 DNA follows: TGTGCCAGCAGTTTTAAAGGGGGACAGAGCTCCTACGAGCAGTACTTC.

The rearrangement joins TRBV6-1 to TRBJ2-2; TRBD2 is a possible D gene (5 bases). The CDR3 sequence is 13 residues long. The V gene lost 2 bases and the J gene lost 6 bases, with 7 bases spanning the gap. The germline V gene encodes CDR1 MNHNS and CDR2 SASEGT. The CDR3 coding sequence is TGTGCCAGCAGTGAATCGGGGTCCGGGGAGCTGTTTTTT. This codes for CASSESGSGELFF.

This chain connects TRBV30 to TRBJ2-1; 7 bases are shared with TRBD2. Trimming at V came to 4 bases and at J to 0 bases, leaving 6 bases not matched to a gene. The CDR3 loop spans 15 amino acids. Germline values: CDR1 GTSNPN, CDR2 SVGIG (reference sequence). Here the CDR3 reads CAWKVGRNSYNEQFF. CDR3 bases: TGTGCCTGGAAGGTCGGGAGGAACTCCTACAATGAGCAGTTCTTC. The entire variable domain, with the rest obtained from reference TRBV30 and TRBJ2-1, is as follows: SQTIHQWPATLVQPVGSPLSLECTVEGTSNPNLYWYRQAAGRGLQLLFYSVGIGQISSEVPQNLSASRPQDRQFILSSKKLLLSDSGFYLCAWKVGRNSYNEQFFGPGTRLTVL.

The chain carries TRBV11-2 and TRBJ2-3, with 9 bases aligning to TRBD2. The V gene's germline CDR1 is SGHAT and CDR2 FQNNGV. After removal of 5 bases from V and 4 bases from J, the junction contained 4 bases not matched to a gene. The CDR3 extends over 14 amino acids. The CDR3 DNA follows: TGTGCCAGCAGCCTGGGACTAGCCTCAGATACGCAGTATTTT. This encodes CASSLGLASDTQYF.

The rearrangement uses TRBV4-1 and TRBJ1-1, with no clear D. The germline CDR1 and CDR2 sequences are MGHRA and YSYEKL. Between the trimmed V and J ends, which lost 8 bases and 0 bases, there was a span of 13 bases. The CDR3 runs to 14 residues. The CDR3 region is CASRGLLLNTEAFF. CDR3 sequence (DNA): TGCGCCAGCCGAGGTTTGCTATTGAACACTGAAGCTTTCTTT.